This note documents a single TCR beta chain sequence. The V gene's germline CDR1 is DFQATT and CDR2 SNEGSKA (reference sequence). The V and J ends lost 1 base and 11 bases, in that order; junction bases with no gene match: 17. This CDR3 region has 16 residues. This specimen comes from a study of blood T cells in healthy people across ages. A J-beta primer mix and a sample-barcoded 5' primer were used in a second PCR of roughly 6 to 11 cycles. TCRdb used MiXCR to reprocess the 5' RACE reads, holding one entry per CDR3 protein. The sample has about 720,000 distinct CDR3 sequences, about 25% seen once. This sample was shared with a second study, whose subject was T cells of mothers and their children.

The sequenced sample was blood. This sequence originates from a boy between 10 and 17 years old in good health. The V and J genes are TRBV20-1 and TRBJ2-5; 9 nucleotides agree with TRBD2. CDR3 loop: CSARVSGNAGGLEQYF. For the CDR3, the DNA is TGCAGTGCTAGAGTTAGCGGAAATGCGGGAGGGCTTGAGCAGTACTTC.